These T cell receptor beta chains were read from a single sample in a study of T cells in Graves' hyperthyroidism and ophthalmopathy. TCRdb processed the multiplex PCR reads anew with MiXCR; each CDR3 protein has one entry. The data show hundreds of thousands of distinct CDR3 sequences, around a sixth seen once. The source material was blood. The receptor source for this set is a woman aged 18-35 years with Graves' hyperthyroidism. Both conserved end residues are part of each CDR3. The order of the fields is V gene, J gene, clone size, D gene, CDR3 protein, CDR3 DNA. The D gene is left open where the match is weak. Clone size is not always given. Where it is, it says once, few, many or a class for expanded clones.

TRBV6-5,TRBJ2-3,many,NA,CASSLSSDTQYF,TGTGCCAGCAGTCTCTCCTCAGATACGCAGTATTTT
TRBV27,TRBJ1-2,many,TRBD1,CASSLPHWTGAGYTF,TGTGCCAGCAGTTTACCACACTGGACAGGGGCCGGCTACACCTTC
TRBV27,TRBJ2-4,NA,NA,CASSLWPDLAKNIQYF,TGTGCCAGCAGTTTATGGCCAGACCTAGCCAAAAACATTCAGTACTTC
TRBV5-1,TRBJ2-7,few,NA,CASSYGSERAVHEQYF,TGCGCCAGCAGTTACGGGTCCGAGCGGGCGGTCCACGAGCAGTACTTC
TRBV28,TRBJ1-1,many,NA,CASSPRDTWGWGTEAFF,TGTGCCAGCAGTCCCAGAGACACGTGGGGCTGGGGGACTGAAGCTTTCTTT
TRBV10-3,TRBJ1-1,NA,NA,CAIMEGLNTEAFF,TGTGCCATCATGGAGGGTTTGAACACTGAAGCTTTCTTT
TRBV11-2,TRBJ2-1,many,NA,CASSLDKLGEQFF,TGTGCCAGCAGCTTAGATAAGCTCGGTGAGCAGTTCTTC
TRBV9,TRBJ2-7,NA,NA,CASSVMGGASYEQYF,TGTGCCAGCAGCGTAATGGGGGGTGCCTCCTACGAGCAGTACTTC
TRBV11-2,TRBJ1-6,many,TRBD1,CASSLGTVKGRSSPLHF,TGTGCCAGCAGCCTCGGGACAGTAAAGGGTCGTAGTTCACCCCTCCACTTT
TRBV11-2,TRBJ1-1,many,NA,CASSLPGNTEAFF,TGTGCCAGCAGCCTCCCAGGAAACACTGAAGCTTTCTTT
TRBV5-1,TRBJ2-1,many,TRBD1,CASKKGGADNEQFF,TGCGCCAGCAAAAAAGGGGGCGCGGACAATGAGCAGTTCTTC
TRBV11-1,TRBJ2-1,NA,TRBD2,CASSSGGGGRYEQFF,TGTGCCAGCAGCTCGGGGGGGGGGGGCCGGTATGAGCAGTTCTTC
TRBV6-1,TRBJ1-5,many,NA,CASSEAIRVNQPQHF,TGTGCCAGCAGTGAAGCGATAAGAGTCAATCAGCCCCAGCATTTT
TRBV10-3,TRBJ2-3,many,NA,CATSQGGSSTDTQYF,TGTGCCACCAGTCAGGGGGGATCTAGCACAGATACGCAGTATTTT
TRBV3-1,TRBJ2-4,few,NA,CASSQDYGRPKNIQYF,TGTGCCAGCAGCCAAGATTACGGGCGCCCCAAAAACATTCAGTACTTC
TRBV6-2/TRBV6-3,TRBJ1-3,once,NA,CASSYQSYSGNTIYF,TGTGCCAGCAGTTATCAGTCCTACTCTGGAAACACCATATATTTT
TRBV19,TRBJ1-1,few,NA,CASSIAGQLNTEAFF,TGTGCCAGTAGTATCGCCGGACAGCTTAACACTGAAGCTTTCTTT
TRBV11-3,TRBJ2-2,many,TRBD1,CASSFGQGETGELFF,TGTGCCAGCAGCTTCGGACAGGGAGAAACCGGGGAGCTGTTTTTT
TRBV18,TRBJ2-1,many,NA,CASRENEQFF,TGTGCCAGCCGGGAAAATGAGCAGTTCTTC
TRBV7-9,TRBJ2-5,many,NA,CASSFRESGSETQYF,TGTGCCAGCAGCTTTAGGGAGTCCGGGTCGGAGACCCAGTACTTC
TRBV5-1,TRBJ1-5,few,NA,CASSLVGDGRQPQHF,TGCGCCAGCAGCTTGGTGGGTGACGGGAGGCAGCCCCAGCATTTT
TRBV3-1,TRBJ2-4,many,TRBD2,CASSQRSGSGNIQYF,TGTGCCAGCAGCCAAAGAAGCGGGAGTGGAAACATTCAGTACTTC
TRBV7-2,TRBJ2-1,few,TRBD2,CASSLVGGGRGGNEQFF,TGTGCCAGCAGCTTAGTCGGGGGGGGCAGGGGTGGCAATGAGCAGTTCTTC
TRBV7-9,TRBJ2-7,few,NA,CASSPWTTDEQYF,TGTGCCAGCAGCCCGTGGACTACGGACGAGCAGTACTTC
TRBV20-1,TRBJ2-1,few,TRBD1,CSASFGDSSYNEQFF,TGCAGTGCTAGTTTCGGGGACAGCTCCTACAATGAGCAGTTCTTC
TRBV12-3/TRBV12-4,TRBJ2-3,many,TRBD1,CASSQDRVRTDTQYF,TGTGCCAGCAGTCAAGACAGGGTTCGGACAGATACGCAGTATTTT
TRBV7-2,TRBJ1-6,many,NA,CASSLEVGGTNNSPLHF,TGTGCCAGCAGCTTAGAAGTGGGGGGGACGAATAATTCACCCCTCCACTTT
TRBV6-6,TRBJ1-2,NA,NA,CASSYSGTYGYTF,TGTGCCAGCAGTTACTCAGGGACCTATGGCTACACCTTC
TRBV27,TRBJ2-5,many,NA,CASSPGLRGQETQYF,TGTGCCAGCAGTCCCGGCTTGCGCGGCCAAGAGACCCAGTACTTC
TRBV20-1,TRBJ1-5,many,NA,CSARDRRGNQPQHF,TGCAGTGCTAGAGATAGGCGGGGCAATCAGCCCCAGCATTTT
TRBV4-1,TRBJ2-1,many,NA,CASSQPLDEQFF,TGCGCCAGCAGCCAACCTCTCGATGAGCAGTTCTTC
TRBV9,TRBJ2-5,many,TRBD2,CASSSSTSGRETQYF,TGTGCCAGCAGCTCCTCGACTAGCGGGAGAGAGACCCAGTACTTC
TRBV7-3,TRBJ2-7,many,NA,CASSLGPATAAYEQYF,TGTGCCAGCAGCTTAGGCCCCGCAACGGCGGCCTACGAGCAGTACTTC
TRBV9,TRBJ1-2,NA,TRBD1,CASSDRGHGYTF,TGTGCCAGTTCGGACAGGGGGCATGGCTACACCTTC
TRBV18,TRBJ1-1,NA,NA,CASSRWDSRNTEAFF,TGTGCCAGCTCACGATGGGACTCCAGAAACACTGAAGCTTTCTTT
TRBV5-1,TRBJ2-2,many,NA,CASSPRRGRATGELFF,TGCGCCAGCAGCCCCCGAAGGGGACGGGCCACCGGGGAGCTGTTTTTT
TRBV25-1,TRBJ2-3,NA,NA,CASSEAGFGADTQYF,TGTGCCAGCAGTGAAGCCGGCTTCGGGGCAGATACGCAGTATTTT
TRBV6-1,TRBJ2-7,many,NA,CASRPQGFPYEQYF,TGTGCCAGCAGACCACAGGGATTTCCCTACGAGCAGTACTTC
TRBV28,TRBJ1-6,many,TRBD1,CASSDRVFNSPLHF,TGTGCCAGCAGTGACAGGGTCTTTAATTCACCCCTCCACTTT
TRBV28,TRBJ1-6,NA,NA,CASSLRGLNSPLHF,TGTGCCAGCAGTTTAAGGGGCCTTAATTCACCCCTCCACTTT
TRBV6-1,TRBJ2-3,NA,NA,CASSAVVGAKNTDTQYF,TGTGCCAGCAGCGCAGTAGTTGGTGCCAAAAACACAGATACGCAGTATTTT
TRBV12-3/TRBV12-4,TRBJ2-2,NA,TRBD1,CASSPGGTYTGELFF,TGTGCCAGCAGTCCAGGGGGCACGTACACCGGGGAGCTGTTTTTT
TRBV9,TRBJ1-5,few,NA,CASSVGPGYAPQHF,TGTGCCAGCAGCGTAGGGCCAGGGTATGCGCCCCAGCATTTT
TRBV5-1,TRBJ2-1,many,NA,CASSLLVADEQFF,TGCGCCAGCAGCTTGCTTGTGGCGGACGAGCAGTTCTTC
TRBV20-1,TRBJ2-2,few,NA,CSARDMSGETGELFF,TGCAGTGCTAGAGATATGAGTGGGGAAACCGGGGAGCTGTTTTTT
TRBV5-5,TRBJ2-7,NA,NA,CASSRITGGENEQYF,TGTGCCAGCAGCCGAATCACAGGGGGGGAAAACGAGCAGTACTTC
TRBV20-1,TRBJ1-2,NA,NA,CSARDMGVIYGYTF,TGCAGTGCTAGAGATATGGGGGTAATCTATGGCTACACCTTC
TRBV15,TRBJ1-4,few,TRBD1,CATSRDAGGGEKLFF,TGTGCCACCAGCAGAGATGCAGGGGGAGGTGAAAAACTGTTTTTT
TRBV6-1,TRBJ2-1,NA,NA,CASRRALGYEQFF,TGTGCCAGCAGAAGGGCCTTAGGGTATGAGCAGTTCTTC
TRBV5-1,TRBJ2-1,many,NA,CASSLGGSEQFF,TGCGCCAGCAGCTTGGGAGGGAGTGAGCAGTTCTTC
TRBV28,TRBJ2-7,many,TRBD1,CASSFAGQETSRQYF,TGTGCCAGCAGTTTCGCAGGACAGGAGACTTCGAGGCAGTACTTC
TRBV20-1,TRBJ2-6,NA,NA,CSARDPIGGESGANVLTF,TGCAGTGCTAGAGATCCAATAGGGGGGGAATCTGGGGCCAACGTCCTGACTTTC
TRBV6-5,TRBJ1-2,few,NA,CASSYSTAGGSPYGYTF,TGTGCCAGCAGTTACTCGACGGCCGGGGGATCCCCTTATGGCTACACCTTC